The 5 T cell receptor beta chains presented below share a single source sample, sequenced in a study of post-analysis software for immune sequencing data. Every TCR beta cDNA library bore unique molecular identifiers. Using its own MiXCR run on the PCR reads, TCRdb lists one record per CDR3 protein. This table has some 690,000 distinct CDR3 sequences, roughly 30% appearing once. Notes on the study in general: About five TRBV segments, including TRBV5-6, TRBV5-1 and TRBV20-1, were more frequent in patients than controls.

No antigens are known for them. The sequencing input was blood. These receptors originate from a girl between 10 and 17 years old with multiple sclerosis.

This chain uses TRBV5-1 with TRBJ1-2; 9 positions match TRBD1. This CDR3 spans 15 amino acids. Germline V CDR1 and CDR2: SGHRS, YFSETQ. V lost 0 bases, J lost 5 bases, and 5 bases stayed unmatched. The CDR3 nucleotides read TGCGCCAGCAGCTTGGAGGGACAGGGCCCATATGGCTACACCTTC. Encoded protein: CASSLEGQGPYGYTF.

This clonotype has ten or more counts. This rearrangement joins TRBV15 to TRBJ2-1, with 8 bases fitting TRBD1. The germline V gene encodes CDR1 LNHNV and CDR2 YYDKDF (reference sequence). The CDR3 consists of 13 residues. V gave up 4 bases and J gave up 8 bases; unmatched junction bases: 4. In DNA, the CDR3 is TGTGCCACCAGCACCGGACAGGGCCATGAGCAGTTCTTC. Protein: CATSTGQGHEQFF. The full variable domain, its missing parts supplied by reference TRBV15 and TRBJ2-1, is DAMVIQNPRYQVTQFGKPVTLSCSQTLNHNVMYWYQQKSSQAPKLLFHYYDKDFNNEADTPDNFQSRRPNTSFCFLDIRSPGLGDTAMYLCATSTGQGHEQFFGPGTRLTVL.

The gene calls are TRBV12-3 or TRBV12-4 and TRBJ2-1, with D perhaps matching TRBD1 or TRBD2 (5 bases each). Trimming took off 6 bases at V and 10 bases at J, with 16 bases between the two ends. The CDR3 is 13 residues long. CDR3 DNA: TGTGCCAGCAGGGAGACCCCACGGGACGAGCAGTTCTTC. Translated: CASRETPRDEQFF.

CDR3 coding DNA: TGTGCTAGTGGTTTGGACAGCCGACGCGGGACTGAAGCTTTCTTT. It yields the protein CASGLDSRRGTEAFF. The rearrangement uses TRBV12-5 and TRBJ1-1; D gene uncertain. The CDR3 runs to 15 residues. Germline lookup yields CDR1 LGHNT and CDR2 FRNRAP. The ends were cut back, 1 base at V and 5 bases at J, with 14 bases in the middle.

This clonotype was found a few times. The chain employs TRBV5-1 and TRBJ2-1, with TRBD2 identical over 13 bases. The germline V gene has CDR1 SGHRS and CDR2 YFSETQ. Trimming at V came to 2 bases and at J to 9 bases, leaving 5 bases not matched to a gene. The CDR3 has 15 residues. The CDR3 here is CASSLLAGGDAEQFF. CDR3 coding DNA: TGCGCCAGCAGCTTACTAGCGGGAGGGGATGCTGAGCAGTTCTTC. Full variable domain (missing parts from reference TRBV5-1 and TRBJ2-1): KAGVTQTPRYLIKTRGQQVTLSCSPISGHRSVSWYQQTPGQGLQFLFEYFSETQRNKGNFPGRFSGRQFSNSRSEMNVSTLELGDSALYLCASSLLAGGDAEQFFGPGTRLTVL.